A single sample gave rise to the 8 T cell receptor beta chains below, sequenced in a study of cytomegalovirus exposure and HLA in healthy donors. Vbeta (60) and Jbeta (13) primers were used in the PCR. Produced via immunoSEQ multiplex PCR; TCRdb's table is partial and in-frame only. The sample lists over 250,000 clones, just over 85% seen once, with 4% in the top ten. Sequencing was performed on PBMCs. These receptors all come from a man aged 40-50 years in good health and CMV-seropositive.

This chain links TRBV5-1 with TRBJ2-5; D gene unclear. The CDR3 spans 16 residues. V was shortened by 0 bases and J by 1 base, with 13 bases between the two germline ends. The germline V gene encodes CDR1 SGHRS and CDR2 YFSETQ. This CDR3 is CASSLVPKRRQETQYF. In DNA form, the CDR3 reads TGCGCCAGCAGCTTGGTACCTAAACGCCGCCAAGAGACCCAGTACTTC.

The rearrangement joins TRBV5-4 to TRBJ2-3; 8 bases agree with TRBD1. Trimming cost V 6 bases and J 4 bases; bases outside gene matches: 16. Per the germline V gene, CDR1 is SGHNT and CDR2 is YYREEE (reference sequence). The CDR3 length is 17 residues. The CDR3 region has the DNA TGTGCCAGCACAGGGGGCGACATGGGTGGAAGCGCAGATACGCAGTATTTT. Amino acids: CASTGGDMGGSADTQYF.

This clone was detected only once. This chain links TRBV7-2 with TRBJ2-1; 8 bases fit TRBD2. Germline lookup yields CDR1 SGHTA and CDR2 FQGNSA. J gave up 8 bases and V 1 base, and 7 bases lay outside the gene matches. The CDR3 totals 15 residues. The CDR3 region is CASSLEGLAGDEQFF. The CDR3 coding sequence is TGTGCCAGCAGCTTAGAAGGACTAGCTGGCGATGAGCAGTTCTTC. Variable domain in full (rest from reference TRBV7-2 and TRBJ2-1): GAGVSQSPSNKVTEKGKDVELRCDPISGHTALYWYRQSLGQGLEFLIYFQGNSAPDKSGLPSDRFSAERTGGSVSTLTIQRTQQEDSAVYLCASSLEGLAGDEQFFGPGTRLTVL.

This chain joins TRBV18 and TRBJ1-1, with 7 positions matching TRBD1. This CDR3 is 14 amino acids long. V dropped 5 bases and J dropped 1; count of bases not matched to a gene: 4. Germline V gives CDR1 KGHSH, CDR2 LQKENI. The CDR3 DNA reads TGTGCCAGCTCATCGGGACAGACGAACACTGAAGCTTTCTTT. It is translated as CASSSGQTNTEAFF.

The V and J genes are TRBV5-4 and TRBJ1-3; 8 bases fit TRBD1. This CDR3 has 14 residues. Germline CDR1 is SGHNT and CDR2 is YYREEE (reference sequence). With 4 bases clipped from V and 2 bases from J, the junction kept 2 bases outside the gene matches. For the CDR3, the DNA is TGTGCCAGCAGCCTACAGGGGGCTGGAAACACCATATATTTT. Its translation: CASSLQGAGNTIYF.

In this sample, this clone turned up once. CDR3: CASRTVTGGPVRQYF. CDR3 sequence (DNA): TGTGCCAGCAGGACGGTTACGGGAGGGCCAGTAAGGCAGTACTTC. The chain couples TRBV2 to TRBJ2-7, with 8 bases aligning to TRBD2. Germline-derived CDR1 and CDR2 are SNHLY and FYNNEI. The CDR3 runs to 15 residues. Losses at the gene ends were 6 bases for V and 9 bases for J; bases not matched to a gene: 16.

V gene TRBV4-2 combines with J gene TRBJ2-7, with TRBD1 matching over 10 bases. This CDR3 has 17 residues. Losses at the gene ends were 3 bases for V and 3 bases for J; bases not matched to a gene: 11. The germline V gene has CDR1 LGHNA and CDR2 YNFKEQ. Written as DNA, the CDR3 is TGTGCCAGCAGCCAGAGACCCGAGACAGGGGGCCGCTACGAGCAGTACTTC. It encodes CASSQRPETGGRYEQYF.

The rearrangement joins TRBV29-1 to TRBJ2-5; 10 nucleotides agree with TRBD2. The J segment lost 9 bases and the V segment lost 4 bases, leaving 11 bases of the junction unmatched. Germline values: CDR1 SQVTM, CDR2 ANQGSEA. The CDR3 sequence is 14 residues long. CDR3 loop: CSVVGTSVNLAQYF. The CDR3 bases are TGCAGCGTTGTGGGGACTAGCGTTAACTTGGCCCAGTACTTC.